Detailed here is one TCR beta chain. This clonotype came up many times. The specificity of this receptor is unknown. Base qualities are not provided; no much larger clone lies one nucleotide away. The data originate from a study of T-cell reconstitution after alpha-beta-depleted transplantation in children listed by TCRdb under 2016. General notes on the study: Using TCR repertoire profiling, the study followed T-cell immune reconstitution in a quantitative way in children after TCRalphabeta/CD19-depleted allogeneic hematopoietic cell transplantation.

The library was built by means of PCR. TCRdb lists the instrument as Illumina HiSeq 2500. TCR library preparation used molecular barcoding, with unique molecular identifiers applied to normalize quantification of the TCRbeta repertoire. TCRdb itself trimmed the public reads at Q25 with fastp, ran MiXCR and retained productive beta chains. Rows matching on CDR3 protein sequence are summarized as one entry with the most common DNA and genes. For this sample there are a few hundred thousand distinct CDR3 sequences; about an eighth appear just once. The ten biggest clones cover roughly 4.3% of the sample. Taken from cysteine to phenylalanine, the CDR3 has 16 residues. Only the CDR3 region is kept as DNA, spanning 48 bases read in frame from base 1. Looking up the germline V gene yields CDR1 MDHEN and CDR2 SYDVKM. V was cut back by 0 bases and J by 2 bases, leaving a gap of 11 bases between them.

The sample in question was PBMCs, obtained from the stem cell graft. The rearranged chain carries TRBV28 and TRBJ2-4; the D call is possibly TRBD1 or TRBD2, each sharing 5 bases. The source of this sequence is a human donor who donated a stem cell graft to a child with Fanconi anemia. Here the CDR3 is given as CASSLWGGGSKNIQYF. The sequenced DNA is TGTGCCAGCAGTTTATGGGGTGGGGGTTCCAAAAACATTCAGTACTTC. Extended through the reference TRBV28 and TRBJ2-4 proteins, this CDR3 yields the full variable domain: DVKVTQSSRYLVKRTGEKVFLECVQDMDHENMFWYRQDPGLGLRLIYFSYDVKMKEKGDIPEGYSVSREKKERFSLILESASTNQTSMYLCASSLWGGGSKNIQYFGAGTRLSVL.